This T cell receptor (beta chain) was found in a study of blood T cell repertoires in COVID-19. Trimming left V 6 bases short and J 5 bases short, with 7 bases between. This CDR3 has 12 amino acids. Germline loops: CDR1 SGHDN, CDR2 FVKESK. Method: immunoSEQ multiplex PCR; TCRdb's copy keeps in-frame clones and lacks some. This sample has about 150,000 clones; approximately 80% occur once, and the top ten carry roughly 6.2%. Source material: PBMCs or T cells enriched from blood (not recorded which). This receptor was obtained from a woman aged 40 to 50 who had recovered from COVID-19. V is TRBV14 and J is TRBJ1-4; tentatively, D is TRBD1 (5 bases). CDR3 sequence reads: CASSRGNEKLFF. In DNA form, the CDR3 reads TGTGCCAGCAGTAGGGGAAATGAAAAACTGTTTTTT. Full variable domain (rest looked up from reference TRBV14 and TRBJ1-4): EAGVTQFPSHSVIEKGQTVTLRCDPISGHDNLYWYRRVMGKEIKFLLHFVKESKQDESGMPNNRFLAERTGGTYSTLKVQPAELEDSGVYFCASSRGNEKLFFGSGTQLSVL.